The clone carrying this TCR beta chain was detected many times. What it binds is unknown. The CDR3 totals 14 residues. The V and J ends lost 2 bases and 1 base respectively, with 6 bases between them. Germline V gene lookup returns CDR1 SGHVS and CDR2 FNYEAQ. The source of the sample is a study of read filtering for tumor transcriptome and immune sequencing. Study-level information: Transcriptome libraries were built from DNase-treated RNA.

Molecular barcoded adaptors covering alpha/delta and beta/gamma chains were used on 400 to 450 ng RNA. TCRdb independently ran MiXCR on the reads; one entry per CDR3 protein. The repertoire consists of about 57,000 distinct CDR3 sequences, with approximately 13% occurring once and the leading ten covering around 43%. Overall study findings and caveats: RNA-seq captured clonotypes less deeply and reliably than IR-seq.

V is TRBV7-6 and J is TRBJ2-1; unclear D gene. The sequencing input was a population of CD138-negative cells sorted from bone marrow. The sequence was collected from a donor at least 40 years old with multiple myeloma. The CDR3 loop is CASSLIRSYNEQFF. In nucleotides, the CDR3 is TGTGCCAGCAGCTTAATACGTTCCTACAATGAGCAGTTCTTC.